The 13 T cell receptor beta chains below come from one sample, sequenced in a study of sequential checkpoint blockade in melanoma. Treatment here: randomized to nivolumab then ipilimumab (arm A) or the reverse (arm B). Here immunoSEQ multiplex PCR was the method, and the copy in TCRdb shows in-frame clones only, minus some. Counted here are about 30,000 clones, about 89% occurring once; the ten biggest clones make up 14%. Sequenced material: CD8+ T cells sorted from blood (inferred from file names), taken from a patient given nivolumab and ipilimumab in sequence. The receptors shown here come from a human donor with melanoma.

This chain links TRBV27 with TRBJ2-7; D is unresolved. Germline V gene lookup returns CDR1 MNHEY and CDR2 SMNVEV (reference sequence). The CDR3 consists of 13 residues. V dropped 2 bases and J dropped 3 bases, with 8 bases sitting between them. The DNA for the CDR3 is TGTGCCAGCAGTTTAAATCCGTTCTACGAGCAGTACTTC. Its translation: CASSLNPFYEQYF.

This clone occurred once. CDR3 sequence reads: CSVRTGQGAYEQYF. The CDR3 nucleotides read TGCAGCGTCCGAACGGGACAGGGGGCTTACGAGCAGTACTTC. This chain joins TRBV29-1 and TRBJ2-5; TRBD1 matches 12 bases. The J call may be mistaken, given a closer DNA end match to TRBJ2-7. Germline V lookup: CDR1 SQVTM, CDR2 ANQGSEA. This CDR3 region has 14 residues.

The V call is TRBV28, the J call TRBJ2-5, with D possibly being TRBD2 (6 bases). Trimming removed 2 bases at V and 1 base at J, with 20 bases between. Germline CDR1 is MDHEN and CDR2 is SYDVKM. This CDR3 is built from 18 residues. The CDR3 loop reads CASSLPLSRDLFQETQYF. CDR3 in DNA: TGTGCCAGCAGTTTACCCCTCTCGCGGGACCTATTCCAAGAGACCCAGTACTTC.

V and J are TRBV27 and TRBJ2-1; the D gene is possibly TRBD2 (5 bases). V gave up 2 bases and J gave up 4 bases, with 9 bases separating them. The germline V gene encodes CDR1 MNHEY and CDR2 SMNVEV (reference sequence). This CDR3 is built from 14 residues. CDR3 DNA sequence: TGTGCCAGCAGTTTACCGGGGAGTTACAATGAGCAGTTCTTC. Translating gives CASSLPGSYNEQFF.

V usage is TRBV4-1 and J usage is TRBJ2-2; tentative D call: TRBD1 (5 bases). Germline loops: CDR1 MGHRA, CDR2 YSYEKL. Trimming took 0 bases from V and 1 from J, leaving 9 bases between them. The CDR3 is made up of 16 amino acids. The CDR3 is CASSQEEGVNTGELFF. The CDR3 DNA is TGCGCCAGCAGCCAAGAAGAAGGGGTGAACACCGGGGAGCTGTTTTTT.

The DNA for the CDR3 is TGCAGCGTTGAAGTTGGGGCGAACACTGAAGCTTTCTTT. As protein: CSVEVGANTEAFF. This chain uses TRBV29-1 with TRBJ1-1; perhaps TRBD1 as D (5 bases). The germline V and J ends were trimmed by 1 base and 1 base, with 7 bases remaining between them. Germline V gene data show CDR1 as SQVTM and CDR2 as ANQGSEA. CDR3 length: 13 residues. The whole variable domain, remainder taken from reference TRBV29-1 and TRBJ1-1, is SAVISQKPSRDICQRGTSLTIQCQVDSQVTMMFWYRQQPGQSLTLIATANQGSEATYESGFVIDKFPISRPNLTFSTLTVSNMSPEDSSIYLCSVEVGANTEAFFGQGTRLTVV.

V usage is TRBV7-6 and J usage is TRBJ2-1; the match to TRBD2 covers 8 bases. Trimming at V came to 1 base and at J to 14 bases, leaving 13 bases not matched to a gene. This CDR3 contains 15 residues. Germline loops: CDR1 SGHVS, CDR2 FNYEAQ. CDR3 DNA sequence: TGTGCCAGCAGCTTAGTGTTGCTCGGGCGGGGGGCGGAGTTCTTC. Residues: CASSLVLLGRGAEFF.

This clone was recorded only once. The chain couples TRBV15 to TRBJ1-4; TRBD1 is a possible D gene (5 bases). The CDR3 runs to 14 residues. Trimming cost V 0 bases and J 6 bases, with 8 bases left between them. Germline V gene lookup returns CDR1 LNHNV and CDR2 YYDKDF (reference sequence). CDR3 loop: CATSRDAGDEKLFF. DNA of the CDR3: TGTGCCACCAGCAGAGATGCGGGGGATGAAAAACTGTTTTTT.

The genes are TRBV9 and TRBJ1-1, with D possibly TRBD1 on 6 matching bases. The length of the CDR3 is 12 residues. Germline assignment: CDR1 SGDLS and CDR2 YYNGEE. V was clipped by 3 bases and J by 7 bases, with 10 bases between them. CDR3 amino acids: CASSGDRNEAFF. Here the CDR3 DNA reads TGTGCCAGCAGCGGTGACAGGAATGAAGCTTTCTTT.

The chain joins TRBV13 to TRBJ2-5; 7 bases are shared with TRBD2. The CDR3 sequence is 14 residues long. CDR1 and CDR2 (germline): PRHDT, FYEKMQ (reference sequence). After removal of 1 base from V and 2 bases from J, the junction contained 1 base not matched to a gene. Written as DNA, the CDR3 is TGTGCCAGCAGCTTAGCGGGAGGTCAAGAGACCCAGTACTTC. Its translation is CASSLAGGQETQYF.

This rearrangement joins TRBV11-2 to TRBJ2-4; possible D gene TRBD2, 6 bases. CDR1 and CDR2 from the germline V gene are SGHAT and FQNNGV. CDR3 size: 15 residues. V lost 5 bases and J 0 bases, leaving 11 bases between the germline ends. The CDR3 loop is CASSLGTLAKNIQYF. CDR3 nucleotide sequence: TGTGCCAGCAGCCTAGGGACTCTAGCCAAAAACATTCAGTACTTC. Full variable domain (outside the CDR3, taken from reference TRBV11-2 and TRBJ2-4): EAGVAQSPRYKIIEKRQSVAFWCNPISGHATLYWYQQILGQGPKLLIQFQNNGVVDDSQLPKDRFSAERLKGVDSTLKIQPAKLEDSAVYLCASSLGTLAKNIQYFGAGTRLSVL.

The V gene is TRBV23-1, the J gene TRBJ1-1; 11 nucleotides match TRBD1. TRBV23-1 qualifies as an ORF whose function is uncertain. The V and J ends lost 2 bases and 4 bases, in that order; junction bases with no gene match: 6. The CDR3 totals 16 residues. CDR3 region: CASSQGQGAEITEAFF. The CDR3 nucleotides read TGCGCCAGCAGTCAAGGACAGGGGGCAGAAATCACTGAAGCTTTCTTT.

The chain has TRBV6-1 and TRBJ1-1; perhaps TRBD1 as D (5 bases). Germline CDR1 and CDR2: MNHNS and SASEGT. CDR3 length equals 14 residues. V was cut by 0 bases and J by 4 bases, with 9 bases left in between. The CDR3 DNA is TGTGCCAGCAGTGAAGCGGGGGGATCCACTGAAGCTTTCTTT. It codes for CASSEAGGSTEAFF.